The rows below give T cell receptor beta chains drawn from one sample of a study of T-cell reconstitution after alpha-beta-depleted transplantation in children. From the PCR reads, TCRdb called clonotypes with MiXCR, one entry per CDR3 protein. In the table there are 700,000 to 950,000 distinct CDR3 sequences, approximately 15% of which are singletons. This specimen consisted of PBMCs, mostly from graft donor cells, obtained 360 days after TCRalphabeta/CD19-depleted stem cell transplant. The receptors were gathered from a male patient aged 10-17 years who had a stem cell transplant for acute lymphoblastic leukemia, so the T cells may come from the graft donor. CDR3s include the opening cysteine and the closing phenylalanine or tryptophan. The size entry is marked missing in some rows and otherwise reads once, few, many or a size class.

>TRBV29-1|many|TRBJ2-1|14
CSVIPERTYNEQFF
>TRBV12-3/TRBV12-4|.|TRBJ1-4|16
CASRIRPGTGNEKLFF
>TRBV9|few|TRBJ2-3|18
CASSTPWGDRVRTDTQYF
>TRBV19|few|TRBJ2-1|13
CASSIGGYNEQFF
>TRBV7-6|.|TRBJ1-6|15
CASRSGTGGSSPLHF
>TRBV29-1|few|TRBJ2-1|11
CSVQGLNEQFF
>TRBV3-1|.|TRBJ2-1|14
CASSQVLSYNEQFF
>TRBV11-2|few|TRBJ1-2|14
CASSFRTGYYGYTF
>TRBV20-1|few|TRBJ2-3|16
CCALLPTSVGTDTQYF
>TRBV5-1|few|TRBJ1-5|17
CASSLVYRRKSNQPQHF
>TRBV12-3/TRBV12-4|.|TRBJ2-7|14
CASNLGGYTYEQYF
>TRBV15|few|TRBJ2-5|14
CATSRAANGMAQYF
>TRBV4-1|.|TRBJ2-2|16
CASSQIGGARTGELFF
>TRBV6-1|few|TRBJ2-1|19
CASYGQAGTSGRSYNEQFF
>TRBV5-8|few|TRBJ2-7|17
CASSLGGRALPDYEQYF
>TRBV12-3/TRBV12-4|few|TRBJ2-3|16
CASSPRGARGTDTQYF
>TRBV6-2/TRBV6-3|.|TRBJ2-1|17
CASTKEVGRLSYNEQFF
>TRBV5-1|.|TRBJ2-7|16
CASSRKSGTGTYEQYF
>TRBV7-3|many|TRBJ1-1|15
CASSLTAEQGTEAFF
>TRBV3-1|.|TRBJ2-1|18
CASSRTSGTSGSRNEQFF
>TRBV6-5|.|TRBJ2-2|13
CASILEGNGELFF
>TRBV7-9|once|TRBJ2-5|15
CASSSRPGPQETQYF
>TRBV29-1|many|TRBJ2-3|12
CSATGDTDTQYF
>TRBV29-1|few|TRBJ2-7|13
CSVEGTFAYEQYF
>TRBV11-2|few|TRBJ1-5|15
CASSSGQGWNQPQHF
>TRBV5-1|.|TRBJ2-3|15
CASSSTVTSTDTQYF
>TRBV7-9|few|TRBJ2-1|15
CASSFAQGSYNEQFF
>TRBV6-1|few|TRBJ1-1|15
CASNLGGTLNTEAFF
>TRBV29-1|.|TRBJ2-1|11
CSVEDRGEQFF
>TRBV19|.|TRBJ2-1|9
CASKINRDF
>TRBV5-1|.|TRBJ1-1|15
CASSLGPTGGTEAFF
>TRBV4-1|.|TRBJ2-1|15
CASSQEYGRSDEQFF
>TRBV5-1|.|TRBJ1-4|18
CASSLTGGQQLTNEKLFF
>TRBV28|few|TRBJ2-2|14
CATRRGVNTGELFF
>TRBV9|few|TRBJ2-7|16
CASSVVATSGTYEQYF
>TRBV5-1|few|TRBJ2-2|13
CANRQGEAGELFF
>TRBV12-3/TRBV12-4|.|TRBJ2-2|14
CASSPRRETGELFF
>TRBV12-3/TRBV12-4|many|TRBJ1-2|15
CASTIRTQGDYGYTF
>TRBV12-3/TRBV12-4|many|TRBJ1-6|13
CASSTGQNSPLHF
>TRBV10-3|.|TRBJ1-5|14
CAISPGQLNQPQHF
>TRBV12-3/TRBV12-4|many|TRBJ2-5|15
CASSLGASRRETQYF
>TRBV20-1|.|TRBJ1-2|12
CSAKNRGRGYTF
>TRBV10-3|.|TRBJ2-7|15
CAISGVTSGNYEQYF
>TRBV24-1|many|TRBJ1-1|14
CATSHSDRTTEAFF
>TRBV11-3|.|TRBJ2-2|17
CASSLGDRWTNTGELFF
>TRBV12-3/TRBV12-4|few|TRBJ2-1|12
CASSGWYNEQFF
>TRBV14|few|TRBJ2-7|16
CASSQDPRDSSYEQYF
>TRBV29-1|few|TRBJ2-2|13
CSVERGDTGELFF
>TRBV5-1|.|TRBJ2-3|14
CASSPDVRRDTQYF
>TRBV7-6|few|TRBJ2-7|12
CASSLAYHEQYF
>TRBV5-1|few|TRBJ2-7|15
CASSLDRAVTYEQYF
>TRBV7-8|.|TRBJ2-1|15
CASSRSGGWDNEQFF